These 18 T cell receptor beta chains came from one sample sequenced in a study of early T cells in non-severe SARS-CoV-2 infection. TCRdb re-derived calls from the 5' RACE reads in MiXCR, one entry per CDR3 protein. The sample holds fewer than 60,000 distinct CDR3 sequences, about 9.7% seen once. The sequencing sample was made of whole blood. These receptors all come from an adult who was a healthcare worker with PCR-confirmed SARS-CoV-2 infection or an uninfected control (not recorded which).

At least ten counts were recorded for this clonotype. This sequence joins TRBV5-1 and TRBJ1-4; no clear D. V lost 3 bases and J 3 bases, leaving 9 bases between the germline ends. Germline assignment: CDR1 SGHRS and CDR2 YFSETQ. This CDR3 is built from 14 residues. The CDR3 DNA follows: TGCGCCAGCAGCTCTCAGGCGGCTAATGAAAAACTGTTTTTT. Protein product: CASSSQAANEKLFF.

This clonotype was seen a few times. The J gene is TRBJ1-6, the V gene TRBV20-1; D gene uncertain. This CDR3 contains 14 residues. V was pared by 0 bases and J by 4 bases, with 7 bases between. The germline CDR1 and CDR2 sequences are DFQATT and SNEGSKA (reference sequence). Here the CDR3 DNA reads TGCAGTGCTAGAGAAGGCCAGTATAATTCACCCCTCCACTTT. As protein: CSAREGQYNSPLHF.

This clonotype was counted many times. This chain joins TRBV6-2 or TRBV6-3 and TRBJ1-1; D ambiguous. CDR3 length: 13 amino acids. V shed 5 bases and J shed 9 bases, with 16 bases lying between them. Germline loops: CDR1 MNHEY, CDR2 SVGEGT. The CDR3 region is CASSDQKESKAFF. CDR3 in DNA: TGTGCCAGCAGTGACCAGAAGGAGTCGAAAGCTTTCTTT.

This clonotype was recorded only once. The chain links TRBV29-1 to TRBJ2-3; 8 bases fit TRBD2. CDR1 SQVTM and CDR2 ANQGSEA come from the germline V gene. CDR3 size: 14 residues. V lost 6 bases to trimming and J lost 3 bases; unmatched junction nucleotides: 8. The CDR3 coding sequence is TGCAGCGTCGGGGGGGGAGTTTATACAGATACGCAGTATTTT. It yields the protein CSVGGGVYTDTQYF.

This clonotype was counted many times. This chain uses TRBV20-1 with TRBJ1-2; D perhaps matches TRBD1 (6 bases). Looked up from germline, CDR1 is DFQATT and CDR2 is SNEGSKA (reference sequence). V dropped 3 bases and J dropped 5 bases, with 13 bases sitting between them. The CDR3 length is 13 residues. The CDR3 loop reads CSASFRGYYGYTF. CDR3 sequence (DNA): TGCAGTGCTAGTTTTAGGGGGTATTATGGCTACACCTTC.

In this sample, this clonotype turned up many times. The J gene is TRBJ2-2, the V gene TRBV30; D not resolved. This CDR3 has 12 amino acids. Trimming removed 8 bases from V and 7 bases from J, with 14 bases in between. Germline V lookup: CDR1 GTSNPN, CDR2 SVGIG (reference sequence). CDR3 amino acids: CARKNWNGELFF. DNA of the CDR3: TGTGCCCGTAAAAATTGGAACGGGGAGCTGTTTTTT.

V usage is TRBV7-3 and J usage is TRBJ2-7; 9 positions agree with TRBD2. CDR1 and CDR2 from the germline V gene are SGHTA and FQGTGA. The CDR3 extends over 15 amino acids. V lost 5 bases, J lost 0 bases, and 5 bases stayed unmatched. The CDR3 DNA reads TGTGCCAGCAGCGTACTAGCGGGTAGCTCCTACGAGCAGTACTTC. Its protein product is CASSVLAGSSYEQYF. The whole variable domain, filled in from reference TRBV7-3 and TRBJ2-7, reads GAGVSQTPSNKVTEKGKYVELRCDPISGHTALYWYRQSLGQGPEFLIYFQGTGAADDSGLPNDRFFAVRPEGSVSTLKIQRTERGDSAVYLCASSVLAGSSYEQYFGPGTRLTVT.

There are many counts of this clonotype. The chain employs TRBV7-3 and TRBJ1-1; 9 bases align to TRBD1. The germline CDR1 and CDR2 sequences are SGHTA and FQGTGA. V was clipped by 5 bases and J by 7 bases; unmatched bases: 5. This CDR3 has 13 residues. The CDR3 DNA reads TGTGCCAGCAGCGGACAGGGGCAGGGTGAAGCTTTCTTT. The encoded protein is CASSGQGQGEAFF.

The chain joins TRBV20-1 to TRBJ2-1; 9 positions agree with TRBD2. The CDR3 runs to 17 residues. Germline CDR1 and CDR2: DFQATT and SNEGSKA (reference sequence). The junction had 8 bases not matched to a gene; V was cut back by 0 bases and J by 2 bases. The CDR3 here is CSARDRASGAAYNEQFF. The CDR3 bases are TGCAGTGCTAGAGATAGGGCTAGCGGGGCTGCCTACAATGAGCAGTTCTTC.

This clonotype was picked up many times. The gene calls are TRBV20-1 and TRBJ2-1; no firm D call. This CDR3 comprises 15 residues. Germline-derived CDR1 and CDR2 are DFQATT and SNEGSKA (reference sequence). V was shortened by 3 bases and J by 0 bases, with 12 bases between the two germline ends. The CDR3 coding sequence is TGCAGTGCTAGTTCCGGAAAGAGCTCCTACAATGAGCAGTTCTTC. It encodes CSASSGKSSYNEQFF.

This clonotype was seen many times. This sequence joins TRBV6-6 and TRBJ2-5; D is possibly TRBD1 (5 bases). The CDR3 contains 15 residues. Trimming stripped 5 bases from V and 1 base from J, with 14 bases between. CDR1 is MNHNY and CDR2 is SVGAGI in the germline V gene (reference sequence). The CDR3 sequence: CASSNGGAAQETQYF. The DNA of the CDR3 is TGTGCCAGCAGTAACGGTGGGGCAGCCCAAGAGACCCAGTACTTC.

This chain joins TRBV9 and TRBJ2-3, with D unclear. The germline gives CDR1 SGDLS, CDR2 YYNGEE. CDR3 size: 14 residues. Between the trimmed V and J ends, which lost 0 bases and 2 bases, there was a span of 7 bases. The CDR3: CASSVGLLTDTQYF. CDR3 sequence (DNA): TGTGCCAGCAGCGTAGGGCTACTCACAGATACGCAGTATTTT.

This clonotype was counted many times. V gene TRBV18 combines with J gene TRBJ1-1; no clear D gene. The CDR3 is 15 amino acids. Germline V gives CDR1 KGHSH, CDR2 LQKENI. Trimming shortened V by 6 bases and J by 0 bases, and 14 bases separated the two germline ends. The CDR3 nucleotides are TGTGCCAGCTCGCCCTTTAAAACTATGAACACTGAAGCTTTCTTT. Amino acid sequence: CASSPFKTMNTEAFF.

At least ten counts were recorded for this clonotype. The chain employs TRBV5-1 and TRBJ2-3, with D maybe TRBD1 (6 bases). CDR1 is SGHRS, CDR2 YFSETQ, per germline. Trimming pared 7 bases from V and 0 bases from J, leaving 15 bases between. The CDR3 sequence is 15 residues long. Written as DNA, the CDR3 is TGCGCCAGCTATGAAAGCACAGGGAGCACAGATACGCAGTATTTT. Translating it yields CASYESTGSTDTQYF.

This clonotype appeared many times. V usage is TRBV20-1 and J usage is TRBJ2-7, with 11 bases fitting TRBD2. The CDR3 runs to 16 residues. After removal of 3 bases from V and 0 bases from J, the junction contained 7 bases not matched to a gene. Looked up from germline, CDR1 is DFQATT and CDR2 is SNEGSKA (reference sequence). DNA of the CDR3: TGCAGTGCTAGCACGACTAGCGGGATGAGCTCCTACGAGCAGTACTTC. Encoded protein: CSASTTSGMSSYEQYF.

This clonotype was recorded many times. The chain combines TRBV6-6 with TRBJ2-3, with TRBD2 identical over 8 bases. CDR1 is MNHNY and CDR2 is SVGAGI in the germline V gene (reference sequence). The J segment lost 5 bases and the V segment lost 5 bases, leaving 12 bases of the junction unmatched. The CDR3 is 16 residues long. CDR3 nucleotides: TGTGCCAGCAGTAGCGGAGAAGCGGGAGTCCTAGATACGCAGTATTTT. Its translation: CASSSGEAGVLDTQYF.

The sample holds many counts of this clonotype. For the CDR3, the DNA is TGTGCCAGCAGCCCAGGAGCGGGAGGATCGACCTACGAGCAGTACTTC. It is translated as CASSPGAGGSTYEQYF. This rearrangement joins TRBV7-2 to TRBJ2-7, with 9 positions matching TRBD2. The germline gives CDR1 SGHTA, CDR2 FQGNSA. The CDR3 extends over 16 amino acids. The V gene end was trimmed by 5 bases and the J gene end by 2 bases; junction bases not matched to a gene: 10.

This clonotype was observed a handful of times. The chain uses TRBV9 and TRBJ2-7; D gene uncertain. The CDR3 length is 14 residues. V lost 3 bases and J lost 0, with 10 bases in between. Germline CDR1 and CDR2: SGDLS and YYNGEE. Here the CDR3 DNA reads TGTGCCAGCAGCGGGCAGGTACACTCCTACGAGCAGTACTTC. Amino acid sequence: CASSGQVHSYEQYF.